These T cell receptor beta chains were read from a single sample in a study of shared clonotypes between healthy human individuals. Assay used: immunoSEQ multiplex PCR; TCRdb lists only in-frame clones, some missing. Among 2 million to 2.5 million clones listed, 80% to 95% were seen once. Input material: naive CD4+ T cells from PBMCs. The receptors derive from a man younger than 35 in good health. Some clones in this sample may be carry-over from other donors' samples. The CDR3 runs from the conserved cysteine through the conserved F or W. The D gene is left open where the match is weak. Size values are once, few and many counts, or a class for expanded clones, and some rows have none.

>TRBV11-3|NA|TRBJ2-1|TRBD1
TGTGCCAGCAGCCCACAGGGGGGATTTTCCTACAATGAGCAGTTCTTC
CASSPQGGFSYNEQFF
>TRBV15|NA|TRBJ2-4|TRBD1
TGTGCCACCAGCAGAGACAGGGGGGCCAAAAACATTCAGTACTTC
CATSRDRGAKNIQYF
>TRBV20-1|NA|TRBJ1-1|NA
TGCAGTGCTAGTACCGCTGAAGCTTTCTTT
CSASTAEAFF
>TRBV28|NA|TRBJ2-1|NA
TGTGCCAGCAGTTCTTTCGGCACAGGACTCCGTAATGAGCAGTTCTTC
CASSSFGTGLRNEQFF
>TRBV28|NA|TRBJ2-7|NA
TGTGCCAGCACCTCCCCTGGAGAGGTAGCCTACGAGCAGTACTTC
CASTSPGEVAYEQYF
>TRBV5-5|NA|TRBJ2-7|NA
TGTGCCAGCAGCTTGATAGGTGCAGGTGAGCAGTACTTC
CASSLIGAGEQYF
>TRBV18|NA|TRBJ2-3|NA
TGTGCCAGCTCACCCCTGGCCCTCGTAGGGTTAAGCACAGATACGCAGTATTTT
CASSPLALVGLSTDTQYF
>TRBV6-1|NA|TRBJ2-5|TRBD1
TGTGCCAGCAGTGAGTTGAGGGGGCCGGGGGAGACCCAGTACTTC
CASSELRGPGETQYF
>TRBV15|NA|TRBJ2-7|NA
TGTGCCACCAGCAGACATTCTCTGGAGCAGTACTTC
CATSRHSLEQYF
>TRBV4-1|NA|TRBJ2-4|NA
TGCGCCAGCAGCCAACTGTGGGGGCTAGCCAAAAACATTCAGTACTTC
CASSQLWGLAKNIQYF
>TRBV4-3|once|TRBJ1-5|NA
TGCGCCAGCAGCCAGCGGGTCCTCTCAAGGAAGCCCCAGCATTTT
CASSQRVLSRKPQHF
>TRBV6-1|NA|TRBJ2-1|NA
TGTGCCAGCAGTCCCGTCGCGGCAGGGGAGAATGAGCAGTTCTTC
CASSPVAAGENEQFF
>TRBV20-1|NA|TRBJ2-5|NA
TGCAGTGCTAGAGATAGAGAGACCCAGTACTTC
CSARDRETQYF
>TRBV6-5|NA|TRBJ2-5|TRBD1
TGTGCCGGAGGACAGGGAGAGACCCAGTACTTC
CAGGQGETQYF
>TRBV5-1|NA|TRBJ2-3|TRBD1
TGCGCCAGCAGAAAGCTTCAGGGGACAGGGGCGGTGTGGGATACGCAGTATTTT
CASRKLQGTGAVWDTQYF
>TRBV11-2|NA|TRBJ2-7|NA
TGTGCCAGCTACGGGGTTGGAGGTTACGAGCAGTACTTC
CASYGVGGYEQYF
>TRBV4-2|NA|TRBJ2-5|NA
TGTGCCAGCAGCCGCTCTGGACAGCAAGAGACCCAGTACTTC
CASSRSGQQETQYF
>TRBV9|NA|TRBJ2-3|TRBD2
TGTGCCAGCAGCGCCCGGGACTACAACACAGATACGCAGTATTTT
CASSARDYNTDTQYF
>TRBV4-3|NA|TRBJ1-2|TRBD1
TGCGCCAGCAGCCAACTCGGACAGGGTTCGGGCTACACCTTC
CASSQLGQGSGYTF
>TRBV11-2|NA|TRBJ2-2|NA
TGTGCCAGCAGCCCACAGTCGAACACCGGGGAGCTGTTTTTT
CASSPQSNTGELFF
>TRBV27|NA|TRBJ2-7|TRBD2
TGTGCCAGCAGTTCACGGGGGGGGTCCTACGAGCAGTACTTC
CASSSRGGSYEQYF
>TRBV6-6|NA|TRBJ1-3|NA
TGTGCCAGCAGTTACTCGGACCCTCGCGACACCATATATTTT
CASSYSDPRDTIYF
>TRBV4-2|NA|TRBJ2-3|NA
TGTGCCAGCAGCCAAGCGATACAAACCACAGATACGCAGTATTTT
CASSQAIQTTDTQYF
>TRBV19|NA|TRBJ2-7|NA
TGTGCCAGTAGTGGAAGGGAATCCTACGAGCAGTACTTC
CASSGRESYEQYF
>TRBV5-4|NA|TRBJ2-3|TRBD2
TGTGCCAGCAGCTCGGGACTAGCGGGAGGTTTAAGCACAGATACGCAGTATTTT
CASSSGLAGGLSTDTQYF
>TRBV20-1|NA|TRBJ2-7|NA
TGCAGTGCTATCCTCAACTACGAGCAGTACTTC
CSAILNYEQYF
>TRBV9|NA|TRBJ1-3|TRBD1
TGTGCCAGCAGCACCGTCGTAAGGGACAGAGGAAACACCATATATTTT
CASSTVVRDRGNTIYF
>TRBV6-5|NA|TRBJ2-7|NA
TGTGCCAGCAGTAAAAACAGGGACTCCTACGAGCAGTACTTC
CASSKNRDSYEQYF
>TRBV5-4|NA|TRBJ1-4|NA
TGTGCCAGCAGCTGGGGGGGTGCGAATGAAAAACTGTTTTTT
CASSWGGANEKLFF
>TRBV2|NA|TRBJ2-3|NA
TGTGCCAGCAGTGGGCAGGGCAGGACAGATACGCAGTATTTT
CASSGQGRTDTQYF
>TRBV6-1|NA|TRBJ1-5|NA
TGTGCCAGCGATCGAGGCAATCAGCCCCAGCATTTT
CASDRGNQPQHF
>TRBV29-1|NA|TRBJ2-5|NA
TGCAGCGTTGATCTCGCCGGGTCTGAGACCCAGTACTTC
CSVDLAGSETQYF
>TRBV19|NA|TRBJ1-2|TRBD1
TGTGCCAGTAGTCCTGGGGGACAGTTCTATGGCTACACCTTC
CASSPGGQFYGYTF
>TRBV19|NA|TRBJ2-7|TRBD2
TGTGCCAGTAGTATCACTAGCGGGAGTGGGTACGAGCAGTACTTC
CASSITSGSGYEQYF
>TRBV28|NA|TRBJ2-3|TRBD1
TGTGCCAGCAGTTTGGGGGACAGGGGAGGAGATACGCAGTATTTT
CASSLGDRGGDTQYF
>TRBV6-6|NA|TRBJ2-7|TRBD2
TGTGCCAGCAGTTACCGGACTAGCGGGAGTGACGAGCAGTACTTC
CASSYRTSGSDEQYF
>TRBV19|NA|TRBJ1-1|NA
TGTGCCAGTAGTAAGAGACCTGAAGCTTTCTTT
CASSKRPEAFF